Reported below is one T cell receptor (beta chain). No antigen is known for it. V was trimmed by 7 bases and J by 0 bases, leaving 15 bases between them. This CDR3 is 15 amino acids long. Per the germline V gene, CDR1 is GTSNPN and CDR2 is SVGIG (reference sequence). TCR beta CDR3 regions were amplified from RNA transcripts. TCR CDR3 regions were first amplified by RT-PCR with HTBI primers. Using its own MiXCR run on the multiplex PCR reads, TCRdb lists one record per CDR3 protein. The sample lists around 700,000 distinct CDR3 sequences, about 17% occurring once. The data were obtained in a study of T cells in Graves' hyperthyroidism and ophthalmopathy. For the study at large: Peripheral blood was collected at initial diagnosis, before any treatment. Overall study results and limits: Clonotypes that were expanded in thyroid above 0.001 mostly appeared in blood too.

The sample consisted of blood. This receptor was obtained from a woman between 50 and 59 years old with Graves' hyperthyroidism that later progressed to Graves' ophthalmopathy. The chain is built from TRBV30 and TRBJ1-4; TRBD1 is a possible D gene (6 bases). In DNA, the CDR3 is TGTGCCTCTACAAGGGGGACTTCAACTAATGAAAAACTGTTTTTT. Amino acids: CASTRGTSTNEKLFF.